What follows are 14 T cell receptor beta chains derived from one specimen sequenced in a study of T cell changes during pregnancy in multiple sclerosis. Profiled with immunoSEQ multiplex PCR; TCRdb holds only in-frame clones, not every one. The table lists 25,000 to 30,000 clones, 70% to 90% of them singletons, with roughly 7.4% in the top ten. The sample was CD8+ T cells from peripheral blood mononuclear cells, taken before pregnancy. Every receptor here comes from a female donor with multiple sclerosis, enrolled in a pregnancy study.

The CDR3 spells CAWSVNRAGGEQYF. CDR3 nucleotides: TGTGCCTGGAGTGTAAACAGGGCGGGTGGTGAGCAGTACTTC. V usage is TRBV30 and J usage is TRBJ2-7; tentatively, D is TRBD1 (6 bases). In germline, CDR1 is GTSNPN, CDR2 SVGIG (reference sequence). The CDR3 extends over 14 amino acids. With 0 bases removed from V and 7 bases from J, the gap between germline ends came to 16 bases.

The chain is built from TRBV10-2 and TRBJ1-4; 7 positions agree with TRBD1. The CDR3 is made up of 13 amino acids. Germline loops: CDR1 WSHSY, CDR2 SAAADI. The J segment lost 4 bases and the V segment lost 4 bases, leaving 0 bases of the junction unmatched. This CDR3 reads CASSGDSNEKLFF. The CDR3 coding sequence is TGCGCCAGCAGTGGGGACAGTAATGAAAAACTGTTTTTT.

V is TRBV7-3 and J is TRBJ2-2; D gene uncertain. V was trimmed by 1 base and J by 1 base, leaving 7 bases between them. Germline V gene data show CDR1 as SGHTA and CDR2 as FQGTGA. The CDR3 runs to 15 residues. CDR3 amino acids: CASSLSQMNTGELFF. The CDR3 DNA sequence: TGTGCCAGCAGCTTAAGTCAGATGAACACCGGGGAGCTGTTTTTT.

The rearrangement joins TRBV15 to TRBJ1-2, with 8 bases aligning to TRBD1. Looked up from germline, CDR1 is LNHNV and CDR2 is YYDKDF (reference sequence). There are 15 residues in the CDR3. J gave up 4 bases and V 0 bases, and 4 bases lay outside the gene matches. CDR3 sequence (DNA): TGTGCCACCAGCAGAGACACAGGGGGTCCCTATGGCTACACCTTC. This sequence encodes CATSRDTGGPYGYTF.

About this clone itself: The junction shows a germline mismatch at one end, possibly a read error. The gene calls are TRBV2 and TRBJ2-7; D unclear. Germline-derived CDR1 and CDR2 are SNHLY and FYNNEI. CDR3 length: 14 amino acids. DNA for the CDR3: TGTGCCAGCTCTGGTCGGGTATTCTCCTACGAGCAGTGCTTC. This sequence encodes CASSGRVFSYEQCF.

This chain joins TRBV7-9 and TRBJ2-3; TRBD1 agrees at 9 bases. Trimming cost V 4 bases and J 1 base; bases outside gene matches: 3. Germline V CDR1 and CDR2: SEHNR, FQNEAQ (reference sequence). This CDR3 contains 15 residues. CDR3 in amino acids: CASSYWTGGTDTQYF. In DNA form, the CDR3 reads TGTGCCAGCAGCTACTGGACAGGGGGCACAGATACGCAGTATTTT. Supplemented by reference TRBV7-9 and TRBJ2-3, the full variable domain reads DTGVSQNPRHKITKRGQNVTFRCDPISEHNRLYWYRQTLGQGPEFLTYFQNEAQLEKSRLLSDRFSAERPKGSFSTLEIQRTEQGDSAMYLCASSYWTGGTDTQYFGPGTRLTVL.

The V gene is TRBV4-1, the J gene TRBJ1-1, with a tentative D call TRBD1 (5 bases). The CDR3 runs 16 residues. Between the trimmed V and J ends, which lost 0 bases and 0 bases, there was a span of 11 bases. From germline, CDR1 is MGHRA and CDR2 YSYEKL. The DNA of the CDR3 is TGCGCCAGCAGCCAAGAGAGACCAGGGCTGAACACTGAAGCTTTCTTT. Residues: CASSQERPGLNTEAFF.

The V gene is TRBV9, the J gene TRBJ2-3; 13 positions match TRBD2. Germline lookup yields CDR1 SGDLS and CDR2 YYNGEE. The CDR3 has 18 residues. V gave up 3 bases and J gave up 0 bases; unmatched junction bases: 7. Here the CDR3 reads CASSGGLAGKTSTDTQYF. CDR3 sequence (DNA): TGTGCCAGCAGCGGGGGACTAGCGGGGAAAACTAGCACAGATACGCAGTATTTT.

The chain combines TRBV27 with TRBJ2-3; 7 positions match TRBD2. Germline CDR1 and CDR2: MNHEY and SMNVEV (reference sequence). V gave up 8 bases and J gave up 1 base; unmatched junction bases: 3. The CDR3 length is 13 residues. The CDR3 protein is CASSAGGTDTQYF. CDR3 DNA sequence: TGTGCCAGCTCCGCGGGGGGCACAGATACGCAGTATTTT.

This chain links TRBV11-3 with TRBJ1-4; 8 bases agree with TRBD1. Germline values: CDR1 SGHNT, CDR2 YENEEA. CDR3 length equals 17 residues. The junction had 16 bases not matched to a gene; V was cut back by 5 bases and J by 8 bases. The CDR3 spells CASSEIRDRLKLEKLFF. The DNA for the CDR3 is TGTGCCAGCAGCGAGATCCGGGACAGGCTGAAGTTAGAAAAACTGTTTTTT.

The chain carries TRBV7-8 and TRBJ2-7; TRBD1 matches at 12 bases. From germline, CDR1 is SGHVS and CDR2 FQNEAQ. The CDR3 spans 15 residues. V gave up 1 base and J gave up 5 bases; unmatched junction bases: 3. CDR3 DNA sequence: TGTGCCAGCAGCTTAGGGAGGGACAGGGGGCACGAGCAGTACTTC. Amino acids: CASSLGRDRGHEQYF.

The CDR3 here is CASSDRTGAGYTF. The DNA of the CDR3 is TGTGCCAGCAGTGATAGGACAGGGGCTGGCTACACCTTC. This chain links TRBV6-4 with TRBJ1-2; 9 bases map to TRBD1. Trimming at V came to 3 bases and at J to 7 bases, leaving 3 bases not matched to a gene. The CDR3 length is 13 residues. Germline CDR1 and CDR2: MRHNA and SNTAGT.

The rearrangement uses TRBV5-1 and TRBJ2-5, with a possible D match to TRBD2 (6 bases). CDR1 is SGHRS and CDR2 is YFSETQ in the germline V gene. V was pared by 2 bases and J by 5 bases, with 13 bases between. The CDR3 has 14 amino acids. DNA of the CDR3: TGCGCCAGCAGCTTTTTAGGGACTCGCGAGACCCAGTACTTC. Its protein product is CASSFLGTRETQYF.

V and J are TRBV5-6 and TRBJ1-6, with D hard to call. CDR1 and CDR2 (germline): SGHDT, YYEEEE. This CDR3 region has 14 residues. V was pared by 0 bases and J by 8 bases, with 9 bases between. The CDR3 nucleotides are TGTGCCAGCAGCTTGGACGCTAGGCATTCACCCCTCCACTTT. As protein: CASSLDARHSPLHF.